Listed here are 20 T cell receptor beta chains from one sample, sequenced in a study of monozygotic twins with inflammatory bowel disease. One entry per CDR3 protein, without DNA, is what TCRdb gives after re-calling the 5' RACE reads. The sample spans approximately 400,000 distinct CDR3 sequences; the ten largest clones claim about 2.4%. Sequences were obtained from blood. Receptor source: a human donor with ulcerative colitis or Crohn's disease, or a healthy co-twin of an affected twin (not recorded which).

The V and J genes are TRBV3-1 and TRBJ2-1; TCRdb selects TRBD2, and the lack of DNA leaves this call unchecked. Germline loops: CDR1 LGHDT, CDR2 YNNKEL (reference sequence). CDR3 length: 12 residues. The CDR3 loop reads CASSHGGIEQFF.

CDR3 sequence reads: CASSSGRDYNEQFF. The gene calls are TRBV19 and TRBJ2-1; lacking DNA, the TRBD2 call made by TCRdb goes unchecked. Germline V gene data show CDR1 as LNHDA and CDR2 as SQIVND (reference sequence). This CDR3 is 14 amino acids long.

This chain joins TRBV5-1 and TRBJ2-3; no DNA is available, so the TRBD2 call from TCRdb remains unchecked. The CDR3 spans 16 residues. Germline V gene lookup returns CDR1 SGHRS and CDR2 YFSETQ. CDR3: CTSSFGGTSGTDTQYF.

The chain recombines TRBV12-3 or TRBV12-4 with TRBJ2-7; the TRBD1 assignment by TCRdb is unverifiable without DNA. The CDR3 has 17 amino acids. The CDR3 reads CASSLGGGGTGFYEQYF.

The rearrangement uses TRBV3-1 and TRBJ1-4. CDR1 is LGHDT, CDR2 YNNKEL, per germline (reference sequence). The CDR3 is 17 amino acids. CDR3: CASSQAATTATNEKLFF.

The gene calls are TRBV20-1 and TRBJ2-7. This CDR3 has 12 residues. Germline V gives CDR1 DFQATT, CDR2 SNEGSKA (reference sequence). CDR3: CSASSISSEQYF.

The CDR3 region is CSASGDNQGRGYTF. V usage is TRBV20-1 and J usage is TRBJ1-2; without DNA, the TCRdb call of TRBD1 cannot be checked. CDR1 and CDR2 (germline): DFQATT, SNEGSKA (reference sequence). This CDR3 spans 14 amino acids.

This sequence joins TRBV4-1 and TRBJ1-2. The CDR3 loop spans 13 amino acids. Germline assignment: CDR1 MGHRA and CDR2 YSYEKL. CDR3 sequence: CASSQDRGWGYTF.

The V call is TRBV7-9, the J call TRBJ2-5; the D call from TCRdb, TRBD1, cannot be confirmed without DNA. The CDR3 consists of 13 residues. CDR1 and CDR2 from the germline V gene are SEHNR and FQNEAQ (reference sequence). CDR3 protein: CASSETGVETQYF.

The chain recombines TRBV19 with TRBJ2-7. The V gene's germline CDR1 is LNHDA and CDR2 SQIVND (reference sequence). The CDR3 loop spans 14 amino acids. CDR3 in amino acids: CASSEWVEDYEQYF.

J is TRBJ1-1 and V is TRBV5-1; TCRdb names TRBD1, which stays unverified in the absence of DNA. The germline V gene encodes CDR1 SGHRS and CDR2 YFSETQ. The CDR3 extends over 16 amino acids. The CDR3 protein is CASSSPRGALNTEAFF.

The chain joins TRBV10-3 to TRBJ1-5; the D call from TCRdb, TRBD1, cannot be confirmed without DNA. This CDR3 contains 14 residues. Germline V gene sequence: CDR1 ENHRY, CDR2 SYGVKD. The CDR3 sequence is CAISGQDSNQPQHF.

The CDR3 is CASSRGNTGGETQYF. The rearrangement uses TRBV7-2 and TRBJ2-5; TCRdb's assignment of TRBD1 cannot be checked, as there is no DNA. CDR3 length: 15 residues. CDR1 is SGHTA, CDR2 FQGNSA, per germline.

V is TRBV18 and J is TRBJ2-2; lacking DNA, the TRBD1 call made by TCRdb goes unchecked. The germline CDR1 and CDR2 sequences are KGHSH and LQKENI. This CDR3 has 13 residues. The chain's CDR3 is CASSPRGTGELFF.

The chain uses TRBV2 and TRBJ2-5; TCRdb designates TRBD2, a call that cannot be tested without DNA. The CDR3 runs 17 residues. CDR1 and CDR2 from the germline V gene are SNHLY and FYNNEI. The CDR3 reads CASSEGLAGGYQETQYF.

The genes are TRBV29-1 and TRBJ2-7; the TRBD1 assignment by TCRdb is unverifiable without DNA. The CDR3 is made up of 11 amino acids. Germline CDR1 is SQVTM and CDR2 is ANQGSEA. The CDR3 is CSVLQGYEQYF.

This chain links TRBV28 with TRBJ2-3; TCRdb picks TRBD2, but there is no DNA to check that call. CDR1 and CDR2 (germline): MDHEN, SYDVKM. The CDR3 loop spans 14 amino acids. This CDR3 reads CASSPGTSLSTQYF. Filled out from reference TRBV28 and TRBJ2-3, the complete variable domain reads DVKVTQSSRYLVKRTGEKVFLECVQDMDHENMFWYRQDPGLGLRLIYFSYDVKMKEKGDIPEGYSVSREKKERFSLILESASTNQTSMYLCASSPGTSLSTQYFGPGTRLTVL.

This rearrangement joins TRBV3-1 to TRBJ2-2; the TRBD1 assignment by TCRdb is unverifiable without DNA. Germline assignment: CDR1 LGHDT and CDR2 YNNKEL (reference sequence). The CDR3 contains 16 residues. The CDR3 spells CASSLLRQGDTGELFF.

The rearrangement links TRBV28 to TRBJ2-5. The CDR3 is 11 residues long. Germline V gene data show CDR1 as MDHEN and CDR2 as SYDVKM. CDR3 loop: CASSLQGTQYF.

The CDR3: CSARDPTGGRNTEAFF. The gene calls are TRBV20-1 and TRBJ1-1; TCRdb's D call, TRBD1, is unchecked because there is no DNA. Germline V gives CDR1 DFQATT, CDR2 SNEGSKA (reference sequence). CDR3 length: 16 amino acids.